This record covers a single T cell receptor (beta chain). This entry comes from a study of technical replicates of blood from a few donors. The data were produced by immunoSEQ multiplex PCR, yet TCRdb's version contains in-frame clones alone and is incomplete. The table records 45,000 to 60,000 clones, around 91% of them present only once. This TCR derives from a human donor in good health. Some clones in this sample may be carry-over from other donors' samples. The sequenced material came from PBMCs.

CDR3 bases: TGTGCCAGCAGCTCAACTCTCCGGGACATGGGCAATGAGCAGTTCTTC. Translated: CASSSTLRDMGNEQFF. This rearrangement joins TRBV7-3 to TRBJ2-1; weak D call: TRBD1 (6 bases). Trimming took off 4 bases at V and 6 bases at J, with 19 bases between the two ends. Germline V gene lookup returns CDR1 SGHTA and CDR2 FQGTGA. The CDR3 sequence is 16 residues long.